A selection of T cell receptor beta chains follows, all from one sample in a study of cytomegalovirus exposure and HLA in healthy donors. The method was immunoSEQ multiplex PCR; TCRdb's version includes in-frame clones alone and lacks a portion of them. The sample lists roughly 100,000 clones; approximately 70% were seen once. The sequenced sample was PBMCs. The receptors were sampled from a man in his forties or fifties in good health and CMV-seronegative. Each CDR3 is given with its conserved first and last residue. Fields, in order: CDR3 DNA, CDR3 protein, J gene, V gene, clone size, D gene. D genes are given only for firm matches. A clone size is listed for some rows: how often the clone was seen (once, few, many), or a class if it is expanded.

cdr3_nt: TGTGCCAGCAGCGTAGACTCGCGGGGGATTAGTAATGAGCAGTTCTTC
cdr3_aa: CASSVDSRGISNEQFF
j_call: TRBJ2-1
v_call: TRBV9
clone_size: -
d_call: TRBD2

cdr3_nt: TGTGCCAGCAGTTATGGGCCTCCCCAAACAGGGGCGATAACATCCTACGAGCAGTACTTC
cdr3_aa: CASSYGPPQTGAITSYEQYF
j_call: TRBJ2-7
v_call: TRBV6-9
clone_size: -
d_call: TRBD1

cdr3_nt: TGTGCCAGCAGCCAACAGACCGGCCACGAGCAGTACTTC
cdr3_aa: CASSQQTGHEQYF
j_call: TRBJ2-7
v_call: TRBV6-5
clone_size: -
d_call: -

cdr3_nt: TGTGCCAGCAGTGACCAGGAGGCTCTCGAGACCCAGTACTTC
cdr3_aa: CASSDQEALETQYF
j_call: TRBJ2-5
v_call: TRBV25-1
clone_size: -
d_call: -

cdr3_nt: TGTGCCAGCATTGCGGCCCCGACTAATTCACCCCTCCACTTT
cdr3_aa: CASIAAPTNSPLHF
j_call: TRBJ1-6
v_call: TRBV6-1
clone_size: few
d_call: -

cdr3_nt: TGTGCCAGCTCACCCTCAGGTGAAAAACTGTTTTTT
cdr3_aa: CASSPSGEKLFF
j_call: TRBJ1-4
v_call: TRBV18
clone_size: few
d_call: -

cdr3_nt: TGTGCCATCAGGGCGGGTACAGAGACCCAGTACTTC
cdr3_aa: CAIRAGTETQYF
j_call: TRBJ2-5
v_call: TRBV10-3
clone_size: few
d_call: -

cdr3_nt: TGCGCCAGCAGCCAAGAGCAGGGAAACACCATATATTTT
cdr3_aa: CASSQEQGNTIYF
j_call: TRBJ1-3
v_call: TRBV4-3
clone_size: few
d_call: -

cdr3_nt: TGCGCCAGCAGTGACAGGGGAAGCTCCTACGAGCAGTACTTC
cdr3_aa: CASSDRGSSYEQYF
j_call: TRBJ2-7
v_call: TRBV10-2
clone_size: once
d_call: -

cdr3_nt: TGTGCCAGCAGTTACTCGAGTGGGGGGAGAAATTCACCCCTCCACTTT
cdr3_aa: CASSYSSGGRNSPLHF
j_call: TRBJ1-6
v_call: TRBV6-5
clone_size: -
d_call: -

cdr3_nt: TGTGCCAGCAGTGACCAGACAGGGTTAAGCGCGCACTTC
cdr3_aa: CASSDQTGLSAHF
j_call: TRBJ2-7
v_call: TRBV2
clone_size: -
d_call: TRBD1

cdr3_nt: TGTGCCACATCCAGGGGATTGTTATCCAACGTCCTGACTTTC
cdr3_aa: CATSRGLLSNVLTF
j_call: TRBJ2-6
v_call: TRBV2
clone_size: -
d_call: -

cdr3_nt: TGCGCCAGCAGCCAACGCGGACTGAGCGTTAGATATAATTCACCCCTCCACTTT
cdr3_aa: CASSQRGLSVRYNSPLHF
j_call: TRBJ1-6
v_call: TRBV4-3
clone_size: once
d_call: -

cdr3_nt: TGTGCCAGCAGCTTGGGGGACAGACTTTCTAACTATGGCTACACCTTC
cdr3_aa: CASSLGDRLSNYGYTF
j_call: TRBJ1-2
v_call: TRBV5-6
clone_size: -
d_call: TRBD1

cdr3_nt: TGTGCCAGCAGTGTCGAGCGGGACAGGGGTGGAGAGGACGAGCAGTACTTC
cdr3_aa: CASSVERDRGGEDEQYF
j_call: TRBJ2-7
v_call: TRBV2
clone_size: -
d_call: TRBD1

cdr3_nt: TGTGCCACGGACAGCTACACCGGGGAGCTGTTTTTT
cdr3_aa: CATDSYTGELFF
j_call: TRBJ2-2
v_call: TRBV30
clone_size: -
d_call: -

cdr3_nt: TGTGCCAGCAGCCTGGCCCAGGAGAACACCGGGGAGCTGTTTTTT
cdr3_aa: CASSLAQENTGELFF
j_call: TRBJ2-2
v_call: TRBV13
clone_size: few
d_call: -

cdr3_nt: TGTGCCAGCGGGGGGTACGACGAGCAGTACTTC
cdr3_aa: CASGGYDEQYF
j_call: TRBJ2-7
v_call: TRBV11-2
clone_size: -
d_call: -

cdr3_nt: TGTGCCACCAGCAGTGGACAGGGGGCGGATGAAAAACTGTTTTTT
cdr3_aa: CATSSGQGADEKLFF
j_call: TRBJ1-4
v_call: TRBV15
clone_size: -
d_call: TRBD1

cdr3_nt: TGTGCCACCAGCAGAGATCTACAGGGAGGGGATGAGCAGTTCTTC
cdr3_aa: CATSRDLQGGDEQFF
j_call: TRBJ2-1
v_call: TRBV15
clone_size: -
d_call: -

cdr3_nt: TGTGCCAGCAGCTTAAGTGGGGGCCCTTCGGGGGAGCAGTACTTC
cdr3_aa: CASSLSGGPSGEQYF
j_call: TRBJ2-7
v_call: TRBV7-6
clone_size: -
d_call: -

cdr3_nt: TGTGCCAGCCTCCTTTTCGGGAGGAACACTGAAGCTTTCTTT
cdr3_aa: CASLLFGRNTEAFF
j_call: TRBJ1-1
v_call: TRBV5-4
clone_size: -
d_call: -

cdr3_nt: TGCGCCAGCAGCACGGAGACACGGGCCCTACGGGGGGCTGAGCAGTTCTTC
cdr3_aa: CASSTETRALRGAEQFF
j_call: TRBJ2-1
v_call: TRBV4-1
clone_size: -
d_call: -

cdr3_nt: TGTGCCAGGACTGTGACGGGACACACCACCTACGAGCAGTACTTC
cdr3_aa: CARTVTGHTTYEQYF
j_call: TRBJ2-7
v_call: TRBV27
clone_size: few
d_call: -

cdr3_nt: TGCGCCAGCAGCCAACAGAGCACAGATACGCAGTATTTT
cdr3_aa: CASSQQSTDTQYF
j_call: TRBJ2-3
v_call: TRBV4-1
clone_size: -
d_call: -

cdr3_nt: TGTGCCAGCAGTGATCCACTGATTGAAGCTTTCTTT
cdr3_aa: CASSDPLIEAFF
j_call: TRBJ1-1
v_call: TRBV6-5
clone_size: once
d_call: -

cdr3_nt: TGTGCCAGCAGTTACGGCGGGGCAACCTACGAGCAGTACTTC
cdr3_aa: CASSYGGATYEQYF
j_call: TRBJ2-7
v_call: TRBV6-6
clone_size: few
d_call: -

cdr3_nt: TGTGCCAGCAGCGCCCGGGATATTCAGTACTTC
cdr3_aa: CASSARDIQYF
j_call: TRBJ2-4
v_call: TRBV7-9
clone_size: -
d_call: -

cdr3_nt: TGCAGCGTTGGCCACCCTAATGGCTACACCTTC
cdr3_aa: CSVGHPNGYTF
j_call: TRBJ1-2
v_call: TRBV29-1
clone_size: few
d_call: -

cdr3_nt: TGTGCCAGCAGCTTTGGGACTAGCTTTGAGCAGTTCTTC
cdr3_aa: CASSFGTSFEQFF
j_call: TRBJ2-1
v_call: TRBV11-2
clone_size: -
d_call: TRBD2

cdr3_nt: TGTGCCATCAGTGAGAATGTGAGGTGGCAGTACTTC
cdr3_aa: CAISENVRWQYF
j_call: TRBJ2-7
v_call: TRBV10-3
clone_size: -
d_call: -

cdr3_nt: TGTGCCAGCAGCTTTAGGGGGGGTTGGTACAATGAGCAGTTCTTC
cdr3_aa: CASSFRGGWYNEQFF
j_call: TRBJ2-1
v_call: TRBV5-6
clone_size: -
d_call: -